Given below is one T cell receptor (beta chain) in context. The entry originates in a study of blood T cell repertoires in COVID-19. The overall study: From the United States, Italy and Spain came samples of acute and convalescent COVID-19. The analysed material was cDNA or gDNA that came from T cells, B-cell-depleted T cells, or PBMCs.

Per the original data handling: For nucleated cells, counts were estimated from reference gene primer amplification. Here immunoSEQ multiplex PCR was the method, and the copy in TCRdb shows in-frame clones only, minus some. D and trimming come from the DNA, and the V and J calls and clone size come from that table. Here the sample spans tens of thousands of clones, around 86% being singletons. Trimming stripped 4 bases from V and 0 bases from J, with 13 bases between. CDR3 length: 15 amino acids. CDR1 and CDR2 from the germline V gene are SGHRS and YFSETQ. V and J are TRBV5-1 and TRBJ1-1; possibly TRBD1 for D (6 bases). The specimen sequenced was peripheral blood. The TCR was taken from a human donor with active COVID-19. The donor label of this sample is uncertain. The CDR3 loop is CASSPGDILNTEAFF. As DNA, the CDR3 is TGCGCCAGCAGCCCAGGGGACATCCTGAACACTGAAGCTTTCTTT.